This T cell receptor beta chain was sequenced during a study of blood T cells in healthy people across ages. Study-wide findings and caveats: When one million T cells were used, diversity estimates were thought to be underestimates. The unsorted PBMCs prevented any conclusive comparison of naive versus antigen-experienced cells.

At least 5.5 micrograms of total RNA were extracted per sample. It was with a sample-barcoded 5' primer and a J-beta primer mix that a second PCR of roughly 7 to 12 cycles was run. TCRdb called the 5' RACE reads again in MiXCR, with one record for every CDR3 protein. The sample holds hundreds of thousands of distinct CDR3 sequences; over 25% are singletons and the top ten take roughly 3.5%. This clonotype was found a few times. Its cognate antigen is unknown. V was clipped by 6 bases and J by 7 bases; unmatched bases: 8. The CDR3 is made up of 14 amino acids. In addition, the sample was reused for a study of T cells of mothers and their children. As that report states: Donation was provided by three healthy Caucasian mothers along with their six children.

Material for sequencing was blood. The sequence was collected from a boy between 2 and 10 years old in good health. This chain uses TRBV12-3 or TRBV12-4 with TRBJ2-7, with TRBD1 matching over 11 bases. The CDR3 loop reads CASSLGQGVEEQYF. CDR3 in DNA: TGTGCCAGCAGCCTGGGACAGGGGGTCGAGGAGCAGTACTTC.